This T cell receptor beta chain appears in the sequencing data of a study of blood T cell repertoires in COVID-19. Background on the study: Sources were T cells, B-cell-depleted T cells, or PBMCs; the material itself was cDNA or gDNA.

Profiling relied on immunoSEQ multiplex PCR, and the TCRdb table lists in-frame clones only, not all of them. The sample lists fewer than 200,000 clones; about 76% were seen once. With 4 bases removed from V and 7 bases from J, the gap between germline ends came to 14 bases. In germline, CDR1 is SGDLS, CDR2 YYNGEE. The CDR3 is 14 residues long. Material for sequencing was peripheral blood. The chain couples TRBV9 to TRBJ1-4; D may be TRBD1 (6 bases). The clonotype comes from a woman aged 50 to 65 with active or convalescent COVID-19. CDR3 nucleotides: TGTGCCAGCAGCCAACAGGGTTCTGGTGAAAAACTGTTTTTT. Translated: CASSQQGSGEKLFF. The full variable domain, with the rest looked up from reference TRBV9 and TRBJ1-4, is DSGVTQTPKHLITATGQRVTLRCSPRSGDLSVYWYQQSLDQGLQFLIQYYNGEERAKGNILERFSAQQFPDLHSELNLSSLELGDSALYFCASSQQGSGEKLFFGSGTQLSVL.